The clone carrying this TCR beta chain was counted only a few times. Its antigen is still unknown. This specimen belongs to a study of cytomegalovirus exposure and HLA in healthy donors. General study results and limits: It was taken for granted in presence/absence analyses that sequencing depth across donors was roughly uniform. A later analysis linked some 18,000 TCR beta sequences to HLA alleles at 0.05 false discovery rate. Researchers reported that a few CMV-associated chains were confirmed in vitro as CMV antigen-specific.

The CDR3 covers 14 residues. The ends were cut back, 1 base at V and 8 bases at J, with 11 bases in the middle. The germline CDR1 and CDR2 sequences are MNHNS and SASEGT. Researchers ran the PCR with 60 Vbeta and 13 Jbeta primers. TCRdb keeps only in-frame clones here, not all; method: immunoSEQ multiplex PCR. The repertoire includes around 100,000 clones, about a tenth of them detected once, and roughly 5% sits in the top ten. Sampled while nominally healthy, donors likely had unrecorded immune exposures. Sequences were obtained from PBMCs. This rearrangement joins TRBV6-1 to TRBJ1-4; weak D call: TRBD1 (5 bases). The receptor was isolated from a middle-aged man in good health and CMV-seropositive. CDR3 residues: CASSEGRGVEKLFF. CDR3 bases: TGTGCCAGCAGTGAAGGACGGGGGGTGGAAAAACTGTTTTTT.